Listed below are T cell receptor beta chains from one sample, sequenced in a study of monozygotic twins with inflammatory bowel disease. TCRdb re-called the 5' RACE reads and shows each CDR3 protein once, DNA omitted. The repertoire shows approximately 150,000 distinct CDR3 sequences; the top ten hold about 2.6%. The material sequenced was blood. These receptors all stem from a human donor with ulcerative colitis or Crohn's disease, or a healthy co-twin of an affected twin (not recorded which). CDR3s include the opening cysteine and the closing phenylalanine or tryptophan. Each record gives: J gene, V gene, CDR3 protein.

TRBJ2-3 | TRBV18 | CASSPRTSGGPISDTQYF
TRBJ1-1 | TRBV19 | CASSLMREAFF
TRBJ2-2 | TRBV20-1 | CSARRAGGSGELFF
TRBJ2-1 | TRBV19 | CASSIIGGVGYNEQFF
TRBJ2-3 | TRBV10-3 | CAISDVGGASDTQYF
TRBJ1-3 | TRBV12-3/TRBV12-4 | CASSFSGGNTIYF
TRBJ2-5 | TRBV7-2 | CASSLAGTLQETQYF
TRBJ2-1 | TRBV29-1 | CSAWGGSSYNEQFF
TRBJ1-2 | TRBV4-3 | CASSPGGQRNYGYTF
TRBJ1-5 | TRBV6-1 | CASIWGPLSNQPQHF
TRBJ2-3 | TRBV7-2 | CASSYYGRNSDTQYF
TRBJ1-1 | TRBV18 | CASSPGPGMNTEAFF
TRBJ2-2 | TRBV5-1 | CASSLIDTGELFF
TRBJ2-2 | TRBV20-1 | CSAQTGGNTGELFF
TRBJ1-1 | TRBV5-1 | CASSSTTAMNTEAFF
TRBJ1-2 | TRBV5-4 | CASSFLQTNYGYTF
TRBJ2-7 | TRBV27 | CASSLKGQSYEQYF
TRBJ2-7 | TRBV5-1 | CASSPQGDSSYEQYF
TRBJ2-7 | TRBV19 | CAVGPGDRYEQYF
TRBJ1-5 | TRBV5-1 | CASSLAGISNQPQHF
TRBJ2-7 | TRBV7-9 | CASSLGIGQGITYEQYF
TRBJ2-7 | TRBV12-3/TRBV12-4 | CASSSPTSGSYEQYF
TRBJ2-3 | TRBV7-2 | CASSLVAGAADTQYF
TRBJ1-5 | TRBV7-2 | CASSPIWGDQPQHF
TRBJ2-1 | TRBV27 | CASSSRTGSHNEQFF
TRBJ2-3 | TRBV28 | CASSTSPRRDSFSDTQYF
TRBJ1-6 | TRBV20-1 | CSALSAADNSPLHF